This T cell receptor beta chain was captured by sequencing in a study of T cells in Graves' hyperthyroidism and ophthalmopathy. Study-level information: Sampling of peripheral blood happened at initial diagnosis, prior to any treatment.

Those patients with uncontrolled infection, other autoimmune disease, pregnancy or lactation were excluded. RNA transcripts served as the template for amplifying TCR beta CDR3 regions. HTBI primers drove first-round RT-PCR of the TCR CDR3. TCRdb reprocessed the multiplex PCR reads via MiXCR and lists one record per CDR3 protein. The table shows 640,000 or so distinct CDR3 sequences, with around 15% occurring only once. Study observations and caveats: Ophthalmopathy was predicted by the model a median of about six months ahead of onset.

The CDR3 has 13 amino acids. Trimming shortened V by 8 bases and J by 5 bases, and 16 bases separated the two germline ends. This clonotype was detected ten times or more. As yet, its antigen is unknown. This receptor was obtained from a woman between 40 and 55 years old with Graves' ophthalmopathy. This chain joins TRBV12-3 or TRBV12-4 and TRBJ2-7, with D possibly matching TRBD1 (6 bases). The sequenced material came from blood. CDR3 bases: TGTGCCAGCTATTCCGGGACAACAGACGAGCAGTACTTC. Translation: CASYSGTTDEQYF.